A single sample gave rise to the 16 T cell receptor beta chains below, sequenced in a study of blood T cells in healthy people across ages. Then a second PCR, running roughly 7 to 11 cycles, was carried out with a sample-barcoded 5' primer and a J-beta primer mix. Each CDR3 protein is one row after TCRdb ran MiXCR on the 5' RACE reads. This sample has about 680,000 distinct CDR3 sequences; 49% occur once, and the top ten carry 25% to 35%. The sample was blood. Source of these receptors: an older woman in good health.

Only one count was recorded for this clonotype. CDR3 in DNA: TGTGCCAGCATCGGAGAGGGGAACACTGAAGCTTTCTTT. Encoded protein: CASIGEGNTEAFF. This chain connects TRBV6-1 to TRBJ1-1; D is uncertain. V was trimmed by 7 bases and J by 1 base, leaving 10 bases between them. Germline CDR1 reads MNHNS; CDR2 reads SASEGT. The CDR3 is 13 amino acids.

This clonotype was observed a single time. The chain combines TRBV9 with TRBJ1-1, with TRBD1 matching over 9 bases. This CDR3 spans 13 amino acids. Germline V gene sequence: CDR1 SGDLS, CDR2 YYNGEE. J lost 8 bases, V lost 0 bases, and 2 bases had no gene match. Here the CDR3 reads CASSVGDREEAFF. Written as DNA, the CDR3 is TGTGCCAGCAGCGTAGGGGACAGGGAAGAAGCTTTCTTT.

This clonotype showed up just a few times. Possible read error: a much larger clone is one base away. The V gene is TRBV20-1, the J gene TRBJ2-1, with D possibly TRBD2 on 6 matching bases. This CDR3 is 15 amino acids long. Germline loops: CDR1 DFQATT, CDR2 SNEGSKA (reference sequence). The CDR3 is CSARATSGTYDEQFF. The CDR3 DNA sequence: TGCAGTGCTAGAGCGACTAGTGGTACCTACGATGAGCAGTTCTTC.

This rearrangement joins TRBV20-1 to TRBJ2-1, with 9 bases fitting TRBD2. This CDR3 has 15 residues. V was clipped by 1 base and J by 7 bases; unmatched bases: 8. Germline V gene data show CDR1 as DFQATT and CDR2 as SNEGSKA (reference sequence). The CDR3 nucleotides are TGCAGTGCTAGAGGGGAAGCGGGAGGATGGAATGAGCAGTTCTTC. Residues: CSARGEAGGWNEQFF.

The rearrangement links TRBV7-3 to TRBJ2-6; 8 positions match TRBD1. V trimming: 3 bases; J trimming: 2 bases; junction bases outside the gene matches: 6. The CDR3 totals 17 residues. Germline CDR1 is SGHTA and CDR2 is FQGTGA. The CDR3 DNA is TGTGCCAGCAGCTTCAGACAGGGGAAGGCTGGGGCCAACGTCCTGACTTTC. Encoded protein: CASSFRQGKAGANVLTF. The full variable domain, in which reference TRBV7-3 and TRBJ2-6 provide the parts outside the CDR3, is GAGVSQTPSNKVTEKGKYVELRCDPISGHTALYWYRQSLGQGPEFLIYFQGTGAADDSGLPNDRFFAVRPEGSVSTLKIQRTERGDSAVYLCASSFRQGKAGANVLTFGAGSRLTVL.

This clonotype was seen more than once but under ten times. The chain employs TRBV6-1 and TRBJ2-1, with 7 bases fitting TRBD2. The CDR3 totals 15 residues. CDR1 and CDR2 from the germline V gene are MNHNS and SASEGT. Trimming removed 2 bases from V and 3 bases from J; junction bases left unmatched: 4. Here the CDR3 DNA reads TGTGCCAGCAGTGAATGGAGCGGGGACTACAATGAGCAGTTCTTC. Protein sequence: CASSEWSGDYNEQFF.

J is TRBJ1-2 and V is TRBV7-9; D possibly corresponds to TRBD1 (6 bases). With 5 bases removed from V and 2 bases from J, the gap between germline ends came to 18 bases. The CDR3 loop spans 16 amino acids. Germline V gene lookup returns CDR1 SEHNR and CDR2 FQNEAQ (reference sequence). CDR3 DNA sequence: TGTGCCAGCAGCCCGATACTGACAGGCGACAACTATGGCTACACCTTC. Translation: CASSPILTGDNYGYTF. Combining the CDR3 with reference TRBV7-9 and TRBJ1-2 gives the whole variable domain DTGVSQNPRHKITKRGQNVTFRCDPISEHNRLYWYRQTLGQGPEFLTYFQNEAQLEKSRLLSDRFSAERPKGSFSTLEIQRTEQGDSAMYLCASSPILTGDNYGYTFGSGTRLTVV.

CDR3 nucleotides: TGTGCCTGGACCCAGACTGGGGACACTGAAGCTTTCTTT. It yields the protein CAWTQTGDTEAFF. The J gene is TRBJ1-1, the V gene TRBV30; D not resolved. Germline V lookup: CDR1 GTSNPN, CDR2 SVGIG (reference sequence). V was cut by 4 bases and J by 3 bases, with 12 bases left in between. The CDR3 spans 13 residues.

Note on this clonotype: A much larger clonotype is one base distant, so this may be a read error. The rearrangement uses TRBV6-4 and TRBJ2-1; perhaps D is TRBD1 or TRBD2 (5 bases each). This CDR3 is built from 13 residues. CDR1 and CDR2 from the germline V gene are MRHNA and SNTAGT. CDR3 nucleotides: TGTGCCAGCAGTGAAGTTTGGGGGAATGGGCAGTTCTTC. Amino acids: CASSEVWGNGQFF.

The V and J genes are TRBV15 and TRBJ2-5, with a weak D call TRBD2 (6 bases). Trimming shortened V by 8 bases and J by 7 bases, and 14 bases separated the two germline ends. The germline V gene encodes CDR1 LNHNV and CDR2 YYDKDF (reference sequence). This CDR3 is built from 12 residues. As DNA, the CDR3 is TGTGCCACCGGCGGGGAGTTAGGGACCCAGTACTTC. It codes for CATGGELGTQYF.

This clonotype came up many times. The chain joins TRBV2 to TRBJ2-5; D not certain. The germline CDR1 and CDR2 sequences are SNHLY and FYNNEI. The V and J ends lost 4 bases and 0 bases respectively, with 3 bases between them. CDR3 length: 12 residues. Written as DNA, the CDR3 is TGTGCCAGCAGTGTCAACCAAGAGACCCAGTACTTC. Its protein product is CASSVNQETQYF.

J is TRBJ2-5 and V is TRBV29-1; 7 bases align to TRBD2. Germline V gives CDR1 SQVTM, CDR2 ANQGSEA. The CDR3 is 12 residues long. After removal of 6 bases from V and 11 bases from J, the junction contained 12 bases not matched to a gene. DNA for the CDR3: TGCAGCGTCCTGGGACTATACAATGAGCAGTACTTC. It translates to CSVLGLYNEQYF.

The rearrangement links TRBV7-2 to TRBJ2-5, with a weak D call TRBD2 (5 bases). The CDR3 has 14 residues. Germline V gene lookup returns CDR1 SGHTA and CDR2 FQGNSA. V lost 7 bases, J lost 2 bases, and 14 bases lay in between. The CDR3 nucleotides read TGTGCCAGCATCCTTACCGGGAAACAAGAGACCCAGTACTTC. Translated, it gives CASILTGKQETQYF.

This clonotype was seen a handful of times. CDR3 DNA: TGTGCCAGCAGCTTAGGTTGGGGGAACTACGAGCAGTACTTC. Protein: CASSLGWGNYEQYF. The V gene is TRBV7-2, the J gene TRBJ2-7; TRBD1 or TRBD2 may be the D gene (5 bases each). This CDR3 comprises 14 residues. V was clipped by 1 base and J by 3 bases, with 10 bases between them. In germline, CDR1 is SGHTA, CDR2 FQGNSA.

This clonotype appeared a few times. The chain joins TRBV21-1 to TRBJ2-5. TRBV21-1 is tagged as a pseudogene. The CDR3 has 14 residues. For the CDR3, the DNA is TGTGCCAGATCATTCGAGCACCTACAAGAGACCCAGTACTTC. Its protein product is CARSFEHLQETQYF.

This clonotype showed up just a few times. CDR3 residues: CASSYYPARTYEQYF. The CDR3 nucleotides read TGTGCCAGCAGCTACTACCCGGCACGTACCTACGAGCAGTACTTC. The chain employs TRBV13 and TRBJ2-7; D not certain. The CDR3 covers 15 residues. Germline V gene lookup returns CDR1 PRHDT and CDR2 FYEKMQ (reference sequence). Trimming removed 4 bases from V and 2 bases from J, with 15 bases in between.